These 9 T cell receptor beta chains share one sample of origin, sequenced in a study of regulatory T cells in long-lasting Graves disease. Time point noted: newly diagnosed GD, antithyroid drugs for less than 3 months. Researchers made the TCR library from RNA that was extracted from PBMCs. Construction of the TCR beta libraries employed iRepertoire HTBI primers in conjunction with Arm-PCR of CDR3 regions. A single record per CDR3 protein comes from TCRdb applying MiXCR to the multiplex PCR reads. The sample carries roughly 500,000 distinct CDR3 sequences, 14% recorded once. The same specimen was also included in a second study, on T cells in Graves' hyperthyroidism and ophthalmopathy.

The source was peripheral blood mononuclear cells (PBMCs), collected at new diagnosis, from a patient treated with antithyroid drugs. The receptor set was obtained from a woman between 50 and 59 years old with Graves disease.

About this clonotype: At one of its ends the junction is not consistent with the germline gene, which may arise from a read error. This sequence joins TRBV9 and TRBJ2-3; 12 bases are shared with TRBD2. CDR1 and CDR2 (germline): SGDLS, YYNGEE. The CDR3 consists of 16 residues. CDR3 DNA sequence: TGTGCCGGCAGCGCAGCCTCGACTAGCGGGAGCGATACGCAGTATTTT. Protein sequence: CAGSAASTSGSDTQYF.

A few counts support this clonotype. The V and J genes are TRBV9 and TRBJ2-7; a possible D gene is TRBD2 (5 bases). The V and J ends lost 1 base and 2 bases respectively, with 10 bases between them. In germline, CDR1 is SGDLS, CDR2 YYNGEE. This CDR3 region has 14 residues. CDR3 loop: CASSVQAGAYEQYF. The CDR3 region has the DNA TGTGCCAGCAGCGTACAGGCGGGCGCCTACGAGCAGTACTTC.

Ten or more counts support this clonotype. The chain joins TRBV2 to TRBJ1-2; maybe TRBD1 (5 bases). Germline V gives CDR1 SNHLY, CDR2 FYNNEI. The CDR3 is 15 residues long. Trimming took 8 bases from V and 2 from J, leaving 18 bases between them. DNA for the CDR3: TGTGCCAGCTGTTGGGACGGGGGTGCCAACTATGGCTACACCTTC. It is translated as CASCWDGGANYGYTF.

This clonotype was seen just once. V usage is TRBV5-1 and J usage is TRBJ2-1, with 9 bases lining up with TRBD1. This CDR3 has 13 residues. The V segment lost 1 base and the J segment 9 bases; nucleotides outside the gene matches: 2. Germline assignment: CDR1 SGHRS and CDR2 YFSETQ. Here the CDR3 DNA reads TGCGCCAGCAGCTTGACAGGGGGCTTTGAGCAGTTCTTC. Translated, it gives CASSLTGGFEQFF.

This clonotype was counted a few times. This chain joins TRBV20-1 and TRBJ2-5; 8 bases are shared with TRBD2. This CDR3 spans 16 amino acids. Germline CDR1 reads DFQATT; CDR2 reads SNEGSKA (reference sequence). V was clipped by 3 bases and J by 2 bases; unmatched bases: 11. CDR3 in amino acids: CSARRGSGGGQETQYF. The DNA for the CDR3 is TGCAGTGCTAGGAGGGGTTCGGGGGGGGGACAAGAGACCCAGTACTTC.

The sample holds many counts of this clonotype. The genes are TRBV29-1 and TRBJ1-1; D ambiguous. There are 12 residues in the CDR3. The V end lost 3 bases, the J end lost 4 bases, and 9 bases lay between the germline ends. From germline, CDR1 is SQVTM and CDR2 ANQGSEA. The CDR3 loop is CSVDLVGTEAFF. CDR3 sequence (DNA): TGCAGCGTTGACCTGGTGGGCACTGAAGCTTTCTTT.

This clonotype was counted between two and nine times. A single base separates this from a much larger clone, so it may be a read error. This rearrangement joins TRBV28 to TRBJ2-1; 9 nucleotides match TRBD2. The CDR3 sequence is 14 residues long. Trimming at V came to 8 bases and at J to 7 bases, leaving 9 bases not matched to a gene. Germline lookup yields CDR1 MDHEN and CDR2 SYDVKM. CDR3: CASRSLAGLNEQFF. In nucleotides, the CDR3 is TGTGCCAGCCGGTCGCTAGCGGGACTGAATGAGCAGTTCTTC.

Many counts were recorded for this clonotype. This chain links TRBV11-2 with TRBJ1-2; tentative D call: TRBD1 (6 bases). Germline-derived CDR1 and CDR2 are SGHAT and FQNNGV. CDR3 length: 13 residues. The V gene lost 5 bases and the J gene lost 4 bases, with 11 bases spanning the gap. The CDR3 DNA is TGTGCCAGCAGCGTCGGGGGCGGCTATGGCTACACCTTC. Its translation is CASSVGGGYGYTF.

In this sample, this clonotype turned up many times. CDR3 nucleotide sequence: TGTGCCAGCAGCAAAAACCAACCGGGCGTCAACACTGAAGCTTTCTTT. Protein product: CASSKNQPGVNTEAFF. The rearrangement joins TRBV5-5 to TRBJ1-1, with D unresolved. The V end lost 4 bases, the J end lost 2 bases, and 18 bases lay between the germline ends. There are 16 residues in the CDR3. The germline V gene encodes CDR1 SGHKS and CDR2 YYEKEE (reference sequence).